These 32 T cell receptor beta chains were sequenced from one sample in a study of T cell repertoires in cytomegalovirus infection. TCRdb fed the reads into MiXCR, producing one record per CDR3 protein. In the table there are about 330,000 distinct CDR3 sequences, about 34% of which are singletons. Antigens of these TCRs are unknown. Sequencing was performed on cultured PBMCs, taken from culture after CMV antigen stimulation. Source of these receptors: a human donor in good health (CMV status not recorded). Some clones in this sample may be carry-over from other donors' samples.

The chain combines TRBV18 with TRBJ2-1; 15 bases align to TRBD2. The CDR3 runs 18 residues. Losses at the gene ends were 3 bases for V and 2 bases for J; bases not matched to a gene: 5. CDR1 and CDR2 from the germline V gene are KGHSH and LQKENI. CDR3 sequence (DNA): TGTGCCAGCTCACCCCGGACTAGCGGGAGGGGAACCTACAATGAGCAGTTCTTC. The encoded protein is CASSPRTSGRGTYNEQFF.

The genes are TRBV6-2 or TRBV6-3 and TRBJ1-1, with D possibly TRBD1 on 5 matching bases. Trimming pared 2 bases from V and 3 bases from J, leaving 19 bases between. The CDR3 contains 17 residues. The germline CDR1 and CDR2 sequences are MNHEY and SVGEGT. The CDR3 nucleotides are TGTGCCAGCAGTTACGGCCTTGATCAGGGAGGAGACACTGAAGCTTTCTTT. Protein product: CASSYGLDQGGDTEAFF.

The chain recombines TRBV19 with TRBJ1-2; 10 positions agree with TRBD1. V lost 3 bases to trimming and J lost 4 bases; unmatched junction nucleotides: 11. The CDR3 has 17 amino acids. Looked up from germline, CDR1 is LNHDA and CDR2 is SQIVND (reference sequence). The CDR3 loop reads CASSMPPSGTGVYGYTF. CDR3 nucleotides: TGTGCCAGTAGTATGCCCCCCTCCGGGACAGGGGTCTATGGCTACACCTTC.

The V and J genes are TRBV5-1 and TRBJ2-5, with 10 bases fitting TRBD2. The CDR3 loop spans 17 amino acids. The germline V gene has CDR1 SGHRS and CDR2 YFSETQ. The junction had 9 bases not matched to a gene; V was cut back by 0 bases and J by 4 bases. CDR3 amino acids: CASSLALAGVRGETQYF. CDR3 in DNA: TGCGCCAGCAGCTTGGCTCTAGCGGGAGTTCGAGGAGAGACCCAGTACTTC.

Ten or more counts support this clonotype. A read error may be the cause here, since a much bigger clone is one base away. The CDR3 DNA is TGTGCCAGCAGCTTAAGCGGGAATCAGCCCCAGCATTTT. Its translation: CASSLSGNQPQHF. This chain connects TRBV7-2 to TRBJ1-5; D not certain. The CDR3 contains 13 residues. V was clipped by 2 bases and J by 4 bases, with 6 bases between them. In germline, CDR1 is SGHTA, CDR2 FQGNSA.

The chain's CDR3 is CATVDRKDTGELFF. The DNA for the CDR3 is TGTGCCACCGTGGACAGGAAAGACACCGGGGAGCTGTTTTTT. The chain recombines TRBV24-1 with TRBJ2-2, with TRBD1 matching over 7 bases. Germline V lookup: CDR1 KGHDR, CDR2 SFDVKD. This CDR3 is 14 amino acids long. V was clipped by 9 bases and J by 3 bases; unmatched bases: 6.

V is TRBV7-9 and J is TRBJ1-5, with a weak D call TRBD1 (5 bases). V dropped 11 bases and J dropped 5 bases, with 22 bases sitting between them. There are 15 residues in the CDR3. Germline lookup yields CDR1 SEHNR and CDR2 FQNEAQ (reference sequence). CDR3: CAVGALGIHHQPQHF. As DNA, the CDR3 is TGTGCCGTAGGGGCTTTGGGGATCCACCATCAGCCCCAGCATTTT.

V gene TRBV20-1 combines with J gene TRBJ2-7, with D perhaps matching TRBD1 (6 bases). The V and J ends lost 3 bases and 0 bases respectively, with 12 bases between them. CDR1 and CDR2 from the germline V gene are DFQATT and SNEGSKA (reference sequence). The CDR3 is 14 amino acids. CDR3: CSARGAGSSYEQYF. The CDR3 nucleotides are TGCAGTGCTAGGGGGGCGGGTAGCTCCTACGAGCAGTACTTC.

A remark on this clonotype: At one of its ends the junction is not consistent with the germline gene, which may arise from a read error. The rearrangement links TRBV7-6 to TRBJ2-1; 8 nucleotides match TRBD2. This CDR3 is built from 16 residues. The germline gives CDR1 SGHVS, CDR2 FNYEAQ. CDR3: CASSPAGTREYNEQFF. In nucleotides, the CDR3 is TGTGCTAGCAGCCCGGCAGGGACTAGAGAATACAATGAGCAGTTCTTC. The complete variable domain, with remaining parts taken from reference TRBV7-6 and TRBJ2-1, reads GAGVSQSPRYKVTKRGQDVALRCDPISGHVSLYWYRQALGQGPEFLTYFNYEAQQDKSGLPNDRFSAERPEGSISTLTIQRTEQRDSAMYRCASSPAGTREYNEQFFGPGTRLTVL.

The V and J genes are TRBV5-4 and TRBJ2-5; TRBD2 matches 9 bases. The CDR3 has 16 residues. V was clipped by 1 base and J by 5 bases; unmatched bases: 9. Per germline, CDR1 SGHNT and CDR2 YYREEE (reference sequence). The CDR3 here is CASSLPTSGPPETQYF. The CDR3 bases are TGTGCCAGCAGCTTGCCTACTAGCGGGCCCCCCGAGACCCAGTACTTC.

In regard to this clonotype: Germline is not matched at one junction end, which may reflect a read error. The V and J genes are TRBV6-5 and TRBJ2-7; D is possibly TRBD2 (5 bases). CDR3 size: 15 residues. Per the germline V gene, CDR1 is MNHEY and CDR2 is SVGAGI. The DNA for the CDR3 is TGTGCCACCAGTTACTCTCGGGGTAACTCCTACGAGCAGTACTTC. Translation: CATSYSRGNSYEQYF.

The rearrangement uses TRBV12-3 or TRBV12-4 and TRBJ2-1, with TRBD2 identical over 7 bases. V was clipped by 6 bases and J by 4 bases; unmatched bases: 9. This CDR3 region has 15 residues. The CDR3 sequence is CASSQLGLQYNEQFF. The CDR3 coding sequence is TGTGCCAGCAGCCAGTTGGGACTACAATACAATGAGCAGTTCTTC.

Turning to this clonotype: A read error is possible here, since a much larger clone lies one base away. V usage is TRBV6-5 and J usage is TRBJ2-3; maybe TRBD1 (6 bases). This CDR3 is built from 13 residues. Per the germline V gene, CDR1 is MNHEY and CDR2 is SVGAGI. The CDR3 coding sequence is TGTGCCAGCAGTTGGGACAACACAGATACGAAGTATTTT. This translates into CASSWDNTDTKYF.

This clonotype has only a few counts. The J gene is TRBJ1-2, the V gene TRBV7-2; 7 bases map to TRBD1. Trimming cost V 5 bases and J 8 bases; bases outside gene matches: 8. The CDR3 has 13 amino acids. Germline CDR1 reads SGHTA; CDR2 reads FQGNSA. The CDR3 DNA follows: TGTGCCAGCAGCAAACAGGGGCGCTTCGGCTACACCTTC. Translating gives CASSKQGRFGYTF. Based on the CDR3 plus reference TRBV7-2 and TRBJ1-2, the full variable domain is GAGVSQSPSNKVTEKGKDVELRCDPISGHTALYWYRQSLGQGLEFLIYFQGNSAPDKSGLPSDRFSAERTGGSVSTLTIQRTQQEDSAVYLCASSKQGRFGYTFGSGTRLTVV.

In this sample, this clonotype turned up many times. The chain has TRBV7-2 and TRBJ1-2, with 8 bases fitting TRBD1. Per the germline V gene, CDR1 is SGHTA and CDR2 is FQGNSA. J lost 7 bases, V lost 5 bases, and 9 bases had no gene match. This CDR3 has 14 residues. CDR3 protein: CASSTTTGASGYTF. CDR3 nucleotide sequence: TGTGCCAGCAGCACCACGACAGGGGCCAGTGGCTACACCTTC.

The rearrangement joins TRBV4-1 to TRBJ2-3; the match to TRBD2 covers 16 bases. The V segment lost 3 bases and the J segment 4 bases; nucleotides outside the gene matches: 7. This CDR3 comprises 18 residues. Germline V gene data show CDR1 as MGHRA and CDR2 as YSYEKL. The CDR3 nucleotides are TGCGCCAGCAGCCATATCGGGACTAGCGGGAGGGTCTCAGATACGCAGTATTTT. Residues: CASSHIGTSGRVSDTQYF.

This clonotype was seen only a few times. V and J are TRBV12-3 or TRBV12-4 and TRBJ1-5, with no clear D. V dropped 3 bases and J dropped 2 bases, with 11 bases sitting between them. The CDR3 totals 15 residues. The CDR3 sequence is CASSLRASGNQPQHF. The CDR3 coding sequence is TGTGCCAGCAGTTTGCGGGCTAGCGGCAATCAGCCCCAGCATTTT.

Ten or more counts support this clonotype. The gene calls are TRBV7-2 and TRBJ1-5; 9 nucleotides agree with TRBD1. Germline CDR1 and CDR2: SGHTA and FQGNSA. V lost 4 bases, J lost 5 bases, and 12 bases stayed unmatched. The CDR3 is 17 residues long. The CDR3 DNA sequence: TGTGCCAGCAGCTCCCCCATCGGGACAGGGATGGATCAGCCCCAGCATTTT. Its protein is CASSSPIGTGMDQPQHF.

J is TRBJ2-3 and V is TRBV7-6; 7 bases agree with TRBD2. V was clipped by 4 bases and J by 6 bases; unmatched bases: 10. Germline V gives CDR1 SGHVS, CDR2 FNYEAQ. The length of the CDR3 is 15 residues. This CDR3 reads CASSYTGTKSDTQYF. The CDR3 coding sequence is TGTGCCAGCAGCTATACCGGGACTAAATCCGATACGCAGTATTTT.

With respect to this clonotype: A read error is possible here, since a much larger clone lies one base away. The V call is TRBV7-2, the J call TRBJ2-6; TRBD1 is a possible D gene (5 bases). CDR1 and CDR2 (germline): SGHTA, FQGNSA. The CDR3 runs 16 residues. The CDR3 DNA reads TGTGCCAGCAGCTTAGAGTCAGGGTTTGGGACCAACGTCCTGACTTTC. Amino acids: CASSLESGFGTNVLTF. The full variable domain, with the rest looked up from reference TRBV7-2 and TRBJ2-6, is GAGVSQSPSNKVTEKGKDVELRCDPISGHTALYWYRQSLGQGLEFLIYFQGNSAPDKSGLPSDRFSAERTGGSVSTLTIQRTQQEDSAVYLCASSLESGFGTNVLTFGAGSRLTVL.

In this sample, this clonotype turned up many times. The chain joins TRBV7-2 to TRBJ1-2; 9 bases align to TRBD1. The trim removed 4 bases at V and 4 bases at J, leaving 10 bases unmatched. Germline V gene data show CDR1 as SGHTA and CDR2 as FQGNSA. This CDR3 region has 16 residues. The CDR3 sequence: CASSSNFRDRVYGYTF. CDR3 sequence (DNA): TGTGCCAGCAGCTCCAACTTTCGGGACAGGGTCTATGGCTACACCTTC.

The chain has TRBV4-3 and TRBJ1-5; D remains ambiguous. Germline V gene lookup returns CDR1 LGHNA and CDR2 YSLEER. The CDR3 is made up of 13 amino acids. V shed 0 bases and J shed 7 bases, with 7 bases lying between them. CDR3 nucleotides: TGCGCCAGCAGCCAAGATGCTGAACAGCCCCAGCATTTT. Amino acid sequence: CASSQDAEQPQHF.

The V and J genes are TRBV19 and TRBJ1-1; D is ambiguous. The germline V and J ends were trimmed by 1 base and 1 base, with 10 bases remaining between them. The CDR3 contains 15 residues. Germline assignment: CDR1 LNHDA and CDR2 SQIVND (reference sequence). The DNA for the CDR3 is TGTGCCAGTAGTATAGTAATGGCGGGGAACACTGAAGCTTTCTTT. Encoded protein: CASSIVMAGNTEAFF.

This clonotype came up a few times. The chain has TRBV20-1 and TRBJ2-5, with TRBD2 as a possible D gene (5 bases). V was cut by 1 base and J by 5 bases, with 14 bases left in between. The CDR3 loop spans 14 amino acids. Germline V CDR1 and CDR2: DFQATT, SNEGSKA (reference sequence). CDR3 loop: CSARGLTLAETQYF. In nucleotides, the CDR3 is TGCAGTGCTAGAGGACTAACCCTCGCGGAGACCCAGTACTTC.

The chain is built from TRBV7-2 and TRBJ1-1; 10 bases match TRBD1. The V gene end was trimmed by 4 bases and the J gene end by 5 bases; junction bases not matched to a gene: 7. In germline, CDR1 is SGHTA, CDR2 FQGNSA. This CDR3 region has 15 residues. The CDR3 spells CASSYPRDRGTEAFF. The CDR3 nucleotides are TGTGCCAGCAGCTACCCCCGGGACAGGGGTACTGAAGCTTTCTTT.

This clonotype came up a few times. The V and J genes are TRBV12-5 and TRBJ2-1; D call uncertain. The CDR3 length is 15 residues. CDR1 and CDR2 from the germline V gene are LGHNT and FRNRAP. The V gene lost 6 bases and the J gene lost 6 bases, with 18 bases spanning the gap. CDR3 in amino acids: CASGRRLSLFNEQFF. CDR3 nucleotides: TGTGCTAGTGGACGCCGACTGAGCCTTTTCAATGAGCAGTTCTTC.

This clonotype came up a few times. V and J are TRBV18 and TRBJ2-7; D is perhaps TRBD1 or TRBD2 (6 bases each). CDR3 length: 15 amino acids. Looked up from germline, CDR1 is KGHSH and CDR2 is LQKENI. Trimming took off 3 bases at V and 3 bases at J, with 15 bases between the two ends. The CDR3 DNA reads as TGTGCCAGCTCACCCCGGGGGCGCGAAGGCTACGAGCAGTACTTC. Its protein is CASSPRGREGYEQYF.

This clonotype was found a few times. The V call is TRBV6-1, the J call TRBJ1-3, with 7 bases aligning to TRBD1. The V gene end was trimmed by 8 bases and the J gene end by 3 bases; junction bases not matched to a gene: 7. Germline-derived CDR1 and CDR2 are MNHNS and SASEGT. The CDR3 sequence is 14 residues long. The CDR3 region has the DNA TGTGCCAGCCTTACCCGGGACAGTGGAAACACCATATATTTT. Encoded protein: CASLTRDSGNTIYF.

This clonotype was observed a few times. This sequence joins TRBV27 and TRBJ1-1; D is unclear. V was pared by 2 bases and J by 6 bases, with 10 bases between. Per the germline V gene, CDR1 is MNHEY and CDR2 is SMNVEV (reference sequence). This CDR3 is built from 13 residues. This CDR3 is CASSLPPPAEAFF. In DNA form, the CDR3 reads TGTGCCAGCAGTTTACCCCCACCAGCTGAAGCTTTCTTT.

This clonotype has only one observation. The chain has TRBV12-3 or TRBV12-4 and TRBJ1-3; possible D gene TRBD1, 5 bases. Trimming cost V 2 bases and J 4 bases, with 9 bases left between them. This CDR3 contains 14 residues. The CDR3 loop is CASSLWGDGNTIYF. Here the CDR3 DNA reads TGTGCCAGCAGTTTATGGGGCGACGGAAACACCATATATTTT.

This chain connects TRBV5-1 to TRBJ2-5, with D perhaps TRBD1 (6 bases). Looked up from germline, CDR1 is SGHRS and CDR2 is YFSETQ. There are 14 residues in the CDR3. The V and J ends lost 4 bases and 0 bases respectively, with 10 bases between them. The chain's CDR3 is CASSHGTNQETQYF. The DNA of the CDR3 is TGCGCCAGCAGCCACGGGACAAACCAAGAGACCCAGTACTTC.

The chain has TRBV7-3 and TRBJ1-6; D unclear. Trimming removed 1 base at V and 10 bases at J, with 11 bases between. Germline-derived CDR1 and CDR2 are SGHTA and FQGTGA. The CDR3 loop spans 14 amino acids. The CDR3 reads CASSLIGDRSPLHF. In nucleotides, the CDR3 is TGTGCCAGCAGCTTAATTGGGGATCGATCACCCCTCCACTTT.